The entry below describes one T cell receptor (beta chain). The sample is drawn from a study of cytotoxic CD8 clonotypes in ibrutinib-treated CLL. About the research overall: Treatment had run for a median roughly eleven months, range 6 to 36, when response samples were taken.

TCRdb keeps only in-frame clones here, not all; method: immunoSEQ multiplex PCR. The sample gives fewer than 50,000 clones, 53% of which show up once; less than 35% is in the top ten. Trimming removed 0 bases from V and 7 bases from J; junction bases left unmatched: 8. Germline values: CDR1 SGHTA, CDR2 FQGTGA. This CDR3 region has 16 residues. The clonotype comes from a human donor with chronic lymphocytic leukemia. The sample was PBMCs, taken after 12 months of ibrutinib treatment. This sequence joins TRBV7-3 and TRBJ2-1, with 8 bases matching TRBD2. The CDR3 loop reads CASSLTDTGGLNEQFF. The CDR3, as DNA: TGTGCCAGCAGCTTAACTGATACGGGAGGGCTAAATGAGCAGTTCTTC.